This record concerns one T cell receptor (beta chain) sequence. Its antigen is unknown. Reverse transcription of 0.5 to 1 ug RNA was performed with random hexamers. TCRdb fed the immunoSEQ multiplex PCR reads into MiXCR, producing one record per CDR3 protein. Of 200,000 to 250,000 distinct CDR3 sequences listed, 95% are singletons. V dropped 5 bases and J dropped 5; count of bases not matched to a gene: 2. The CDR3 length is 12 residues. Per the germline V gene, CDR1 is SEHNR and CDR2 is FQNEAQ (reference sequence). In blood CD8+ and CD4+ T cells, TCR beta underwent sequencing. Treatment-naive patients with stable or active relapsing-remitting disease served as multiple sclerosis controls. TEMRA cells were enriched by FACS, and CD4+ and CD8+ T cells were negatively isolated. The data stem from a study of CD8 T cells in Susac syndrome. General study points: The study conceded that its TCR sequencing and HLA analysis involved relatively few individuals.

Sequencing input: CD4+ T cells from PBMCs. The clonotype originates from a human donor with multiple sclerosis. The chain combines TRBV7-9 with TRBJ2-5; 7 nucleotides agree with TRBD1. This chain's CDR3 is CASSKQGETQYF. The CDR3 region has the DNA TGTGCCAGCAGCAAACAGGGGGAGACCCAGTACTTC.